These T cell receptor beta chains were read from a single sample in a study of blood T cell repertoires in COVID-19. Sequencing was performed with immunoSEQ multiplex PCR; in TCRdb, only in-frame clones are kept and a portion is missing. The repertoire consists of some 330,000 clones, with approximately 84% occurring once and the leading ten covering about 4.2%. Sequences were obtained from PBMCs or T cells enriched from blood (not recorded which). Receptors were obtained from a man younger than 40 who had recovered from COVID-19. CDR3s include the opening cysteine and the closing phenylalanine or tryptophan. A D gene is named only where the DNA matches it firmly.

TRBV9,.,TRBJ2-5,CASSDRPQGGGETQYF,TGTGCCAGCAGCGACCGGCCCCAGGGGGGCGGGGAGACCCAGTACTTC
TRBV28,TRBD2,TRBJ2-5,CASSFLGLAGGGKETQYF,TGTGCCAGCAGTTTCTTGGGACTAGCGGGGGGCGGGAAGGAGACCCAGTACTTC
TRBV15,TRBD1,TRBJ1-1,CATSRGRITGERENTEAFF,TGTGCCACCAGCAGAGGGAGAATCACAGGGGAAAGGGAGAACACTGAAGCTTTCTTT
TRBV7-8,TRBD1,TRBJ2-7,CASSNRDRGIYEQYF,TGTGCCAGCAGCAACCGGGACAGGGGAATCTACGAGCAGTACTTC
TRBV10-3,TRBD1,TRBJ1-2,CAISAQGGYGYTF,TGTGCCATCAGCGCACAGGGGGGGTATGGCTACACCTTC
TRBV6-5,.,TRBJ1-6,CASIGSSYNSPLHF,TGTGCCAGCATTGGGAGCTCCTATAATTCACCCCTCCACTTT
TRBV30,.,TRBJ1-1,CAWARETEAFF,TGTGCCTGGGCCAGGGAAACTGAAGCTTTCTTT
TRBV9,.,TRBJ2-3,CASSVAGITDTQYF,TGTGCCAGCAGCGTAGCCGGGATCACAGATACGCAGTATTTT
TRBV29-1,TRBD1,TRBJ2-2,CSGGTGYTGELFF,TGCAGCGGGGGGACAGGCTACACCGGGGAGCTGTTTTTT
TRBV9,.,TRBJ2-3,CASAGRTDTQYF,TGTGCCAGCGCGGGCCGCACAGATACGCAGTATTTT
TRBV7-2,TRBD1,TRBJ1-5,CASSLRQGARQPQHF,TGTGCCAGCAGTTTGAGACAGGGGGCTCGACAGCCCCAGCATTTT
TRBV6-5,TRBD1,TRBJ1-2,CASRTGEKDTF,TGTGCCAGCAGGACAGGGGAAAAAGACACCTTC
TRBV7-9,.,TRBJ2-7,CASRREPYEQYF,TGTGCCAGCCGGCGGGAACCCTACGAGCAGTACTTC
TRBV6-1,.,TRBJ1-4,CASSDRGALNEKLFF,TGTGCCAGCAGTGATCGGGGGGCCCTTAATGAAAAACTGTTTTTT
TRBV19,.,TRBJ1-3,CASRSGWGAGTIYF,TGTGCCAGTAGGTCGGGATGGGGAGCGGGCACCATATATTTT
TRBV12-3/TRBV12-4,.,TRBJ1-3,CATNRNSGNTIYF,TGTGCCACCAACAGGAACTCTGGAAACACCATATATTTT
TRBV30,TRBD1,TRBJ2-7,CAWSFVWGQGAPRASYEQYF,TGTGCCTGGAGTTTCGTTTGGGGACAGGGGGCGCCGAGGGCTTCCTACGAGCAGTACTTC
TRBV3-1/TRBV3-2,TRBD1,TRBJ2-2,CASSPRTGVTGELFF,TGTGCCAGCAGCCCGAGGACAGGGGTCACCGGGGAGCTGTTTTTT
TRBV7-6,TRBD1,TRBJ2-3,CASSLGPGTGGDTQYF,TGTGCCAGCAGCTTAGGTCCCGGGACAGGGGGCGATACGCAGTATTTT
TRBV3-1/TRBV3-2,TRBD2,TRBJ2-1,CASSQEMGLAGRNEQFF,TGTGCCAGCAGCCAAGAGATGGGACTAGCGGGCCGCAATGAGCAGTTCTTC
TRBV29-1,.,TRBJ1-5,CSVTDSTNQPQHF,TGCAGCGTCACCGACAGCACTAATCAGCCCCAGCATTTT
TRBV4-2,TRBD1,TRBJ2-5,CASSQETGGLMGTQYF,TGTGCCAGCAGCCAAGAGACAGGGGGGCTGATGGGGACCCAGTACTTC